The table lists the clone carrying this TCR beta chain with many counts. No antigen is known for it. Genomic DNA, serving as template, underwent TCR beta VDJ and CDR3 profiling. TCRdb reprocessed the reads with MiXCR, giving one entry per CDR3 protein. The sample records 150,000 to 200,000 distinct CDR3 sequences, 40% to 55% being singletons. Previously, flow cytometry had revealed CD8+CD57+ cell expansion in the patients chosen for sequencing. The data belong to a study of CD8+CD57+ T cells in acquired aplastic anemia. CDR1 and CDR2 from the germline V gene are MNHEY and SVGEGT. This CDR3 region has 15 residues. J gave up 2 bases and V 8 bases, and 9 bases lay outside the gene matches. Study results and caveats: Significant differences in CD8+ Simpson's diversity were not observed between patients and controls.

The sequencing input was sorted CD4+, CD8+, or CD8+CD57+ T cells (not recorded which) from PBMCs. The TCR originated in a human donor with aplastic anemia. The V call is TRBV6-2 or TRBV6-3, the J call TRBJ2-7; TRBD1 matches 10 bases. For the CDR3, the DNA is TGTGCCAGCCTTACGACAGGGGGCAAAACCTACGAGCAGTACTTC. As protein: CASLTTGGKTYEQYF.